The rows below give T cell receptor beta chains drawn from one sample of a study of CD8 T cells in Susac syndrome. Using its own MiXCR run on the immunoSEQ multiplex PCR reads, TCRdb lists one record per CDR3 protein. The repertoire consists of about 76,000 distinct CDR3 sequences, with around 93% occurring once and the leading ten covering more than 0.4%. The source material was CD8+ T cells from PBMCs. The receptors were gathered from a human donor with Susac syndrome. Each CDR3 is given with its conserved first and last residue. Each record gives: V gene, clone size, J gene, CDR3 length, D gene, CDR3 DNA, CDR3 protein. A D gene is named only where the DNA matches it firmly. Only some rows state a clone size, as once, few, many or a class for expanded clones.

TRBV5-6	-	TRBJ2-3	14	-	TGTGCCAGCAGCTCCCCTTACCGCGCAGATACGCAGTATTTT	CASSSPYRADTQYF
TRBV12-3/TRBV12-4	-	TRBJ1-5	15	-	TGTGCCAGCAGTCTGCGACAGAATAGCAATCAGCCCCAGCATTTT	CASSLRQNSNQPQHF
TRBV15	-	TRBJ1-5	12	-	TGTGCCACCAGCAGAGCAAATCAGCCCCAGCATTTT	CATSRANQPQHF
TRBV7-8	-	TRBJ2-6	16	-	TGTGCCAGCAGTCACAGGGGGGGCTCTGGGGCCAACGTCCTGACTTTC	CASSHRGGSGANVLTF
TRBV2	-	TRBJ2-7	14	TRBD2	TGTGCCAGCACCGGACTAGGCAACTCCTACGAGCAGTACTTC	CASTGLGNSYEQYF
TRBV4-2	-	TRBJ2-2	15	-	TGTGCCAGCAGCCAAGACTTCAGTACGGCCGGGGAGCTGTTTTTT	CASSQDFSTAGELFF
TRBV19	-	TRBJ1-3	14	-	TGTGCCAGTAGTCTCCAGGGTTCTGGAAACACCATATATTTT	CASSLQGSGNTIYF
TRBV2	once	TRBJ1-5	14	-	TGTGCCAGCAGGGAGGGGGTTGTCAATCAGCCCCAGCATTTT	CASREGVVNQPQHF
TRBV6-2/TRBV6-3	-	TRBJ2-7	15	-	TGTGCCAGCTCCTGGGGGGACACCCCAATTTACGAGCAGTACTTC	CASSWGDTPIYEQYF
TRBV6-5	-	TRBJ2-5	14	-	TGTGCCAGCAGTGAATCGCCGCTTGTTAAGACCCAGTACTTC	CASSESPLVKTQYF
TRBV6-6	-	TRBJ2-5	14	TRBD1	TGTGCCAGCAGTTGGACAGGAATCCGGGAGACCCAGTACTTC	CASSWTGIRETQYF
TRBV5-1	-	TRBJ1-4	16	-	TGCGCCAGCAGCTTGGGTCCGGCTGCAACTAATGAAAAACTGTTTTTT	CASSLGPAATNEKLFF